This is a list of T cell receptor beta chains from one sample in a study of radiotherapy plus CTLA-4 blockade in lung cancer. Profiled with immunoSEQ multiplex PCR; TCRdb holds only in-frame clones, not every one. Of about 73,000 clones detected, about nine tenths appear once; the ten largest clones hold over 35%. Sample: peripheral blood, taken from a patient treated with radiotherapy plus ipilimumab. These receptors all come from a human donor with non-small cell lung cancer that progressed on radiotherapy plus ipilimumab. Each CDR3 is given with its conserved first and last residue.

V gene	J gene	CDR3 protein
TRBV15	TRBJ1-3	CATSRARWDTIYF
TRBV6-5	TRBJ1-5	CASSYSVTVNQPQHF
TRBV12-2	TRBJ2-2	CASRLRAGAVTGELFF
TRBV5-1	TRBJ2-5	CASSVGPQGVQETQYF
TRBV7-9	TRBJ2-1	CASSLASGRAGFANEQFF
TRBV27	TRBJ1-1	CASSPFSNTEAFF
TRBV6-6	TRBJ2-2	CASSYSYRQLTGELFF
TRBV12-5	TRBJ2-3	CASGLAGGYTDTQYF
TRBV4-1	TRBJ2-3	CASSQLAADTQYF
TRBV19	TRBJ2-1	CASSTSGNEQFF
TRBV11-2	TRBJ1-1	CASSLLQDITEAFF
TRBV5-4	TRBJ2-2	CASSLGPNTGELFF
TRBV7-3	TRBJ1-3	CASSLSAGPGNTIYF
TRBV6-5	TRBJ1-4	CASNPRGLPEKLFF
TRBV19	TRBJ2-1	CASSMTAAEQFF
TRBV27	TRBJ2-3	CASSSTRADTQYF
TRBV2	TRBJ2-6	CASSALGIVRGLTGANVLTF
TRBV11-2	TRBJ1-1	CASARGVDGTEAFF
TRBV6-5	TRBJ2-7	CASWGLQTYEQYF
TRBV30	TRBJ2-4	CAAQWGGNIQYF